This entry is about one T cell receptor beta chain. Its antigen is not known. This specimen includes other DNA sequences encoding the same CDR3. This record belongs to a study of shared clonotypes between healthy human individuals. Whole-study results and caveats: In general, naive subsets displayed greater estimated richness than memory subsets did.

An assay was performed, and its level was deep. Measured with immunoSEQ multiplex PCR; TCRdb has only the in-frame clones, and not every one. The sample records 2 million to 3 million clones, roughly 93% being singletons. This clonotype was obtained from a man between 18 and 35 years old in good health. Some clones in this sample may be carry-over from other donors' samples. Sequencing was done on a sample of naive CD4+ T cells from PBMCs. Subset in this sample: CD45RA+ positively selected.

CDR3 nucleotide sequence: TGTGCCAGCAGCGTAGAGGGATTCTCTGGAAACACCATATATTTT. Encoded protein: CASSVEGFSGNTIYF. This sequence joins TRBV9 and TRBJ1-3; D is unclear. In germline, CDR1 is SGDLS, CDR2 YYNGEE. Between the trimmed V and J ends, which lost 0 bases and 0 bases, there was a span of 7 bases. This CDR3 region has 15 residues.